This paragraph reports one T cell receptor (beta chain). This sample is part of a study of cytomegalovirus exposure and HLA in healthy donors. PCR used 60 Vbeta primers and 13 Jbeta primers. Sequencing was performed with immunoSEQ multiplex PCR; in TCRdb, only in-frame clones are kept and a portion is missing. There are about 110,000 clones in the sample; about two thirds occur only once, and less than 3.5% lies in the top ten. The CDR3 length is 13 residues. V dropped 2 bases and J dropped 8 bases, with 10 bases sitting between them. CDR1 and CDR2 from the germline V gene are SGHRS and YFSETQ. Sequencing was done on a sample of PBMCs. This clonotype was sampled from a female donor in good health and CMV-seronegative. The rearrangement uses TRBV5-1 and TRBJ2-2; D is possibly TRBD2 (5 bases). The CDR3 nucleotides are TGCGCCAGCAGCTTCTTGGGAGATGGGGAGCTGTTTTTT. Its protein product is CASSFLGDGELFF.